This T cell receptor (beta chain) was sequenced in a study of immune cell composition in non-small cell lung cancer. This CDR3 has 13 amino acids. Germline loops: CDR1 SQVTM, CDR2 ANQGSEA. V lost 4 bases and J lost 6, with 12 bases in between. The study, taken as a whole, reports: Top 10 clone scores and clonality were higher in squamous than adenocarcinoma. TIL tumour reactivity correlated with maximal tumour-associated clone frequency in adenocarcinoma.

As regards this clone: Its cognate antigen is unknown.

The protocol was immunoSEQ multiplex PCR, while the TCRdb copy is restricted to in-frame clones and leaves out a portion. The repertoire includes about 10,000 clones, 60% to 80% of them detected once, and 7.5% to 9.5% sits in the top ten. Sample: lung tumor tissue. The receptor was isolated from a human donor with non-small cell lung cancer. The chain has TRBV29-1 and TRBJ1-4; no reliable D call. The CDR3 loop is CSVVGKGHEKLFF. DNA for the CDR3: TGCAGCGTTGTAGGGAAAGGGCATGAAAAACTGTTTTTT.